Listed here are 9 T cell receptor beta chains from one sample, sequenced in a study of T cells in localized non-small cell lung cancer. Produced via immunoSEQ multiplex PCR; TCRdb's table is partial and in-frame only. This table has under 35,000 clones, roughly 80% appearing once. The starting material was peripheral blood, obtained before any cancer treatment. These receptors originate from a male donor aged 60 or over with stage II squamous cell lung carcinoma.

The chain couples TRBV2 to TRBJ2-7, with D possibly matching TRBD1 (5 bases). The CDR3 has 13 residues. V was cut by 6 bases and J by 3 bases, with 12 bases left in between. Germline CDR1 is SNHLY and CDR2 is FYNNEI. This CDR3 reads CASSQGPDYEQYF. In nucleotides, the CDR3 is TGTGCCAGCAGCCAGGGTCCAGACTACGAGCAGTACTTC.

This chain uses TRBV5-4 with TRBJ2-7, with TRBD2 matching over 9 bases. Germline V lookup: CDR1 SGHNT, CDR2 YYREEE (reference sequence). The CDR3 runs 15 residues. V gave up 2 bases and J gave up 6 bases; unmatched junction bases: 9. The CDR3 here is CASSLGGRAVSEQYF. The CDR3 coding sequence is TGTGCCAGCAGCTTAGGCGGGAGGGCCGTCTCCGAGCAGTACTTC.

The genes are TRBV9 and TRBJ2-1; the D gene is possibly TRBD2 (5 bases). Germline V gene sequence: CDR1 SGDLS, CDR2 YYNGEE. The V gene lost 2 bases and the J gene lost 0 bases, with 9 bases spanning the gap. The CDR3 is 15 amino acids. In nucleotides, the CDR3 is TGTGCCAGCAGCGTGGACTTGAGCTCCTACAATGAGCAGTTCTTC. Its translation is CASSVDLSSYNEQFF.

The chain links TRBV11-2 to TRBJ2-3; D call uncertain. Germline V gene sequence: CDR1 SGHAT, CDR2 FQNNGV. V was shortened by 0 bases and J by 5 bases, with 12 bases between the two germline ends. CDR3 length: 15 residues. The DNA of the CDR3 is TGTGCCAGCAGCTTAGAAAGGGTCCGGGTAGATACGCAGTATTTT. Amino acids: CASSLERVRVDTQYF.

This clone has a handful of counts. The chain recombines TRBV29-1 with TRBJ2-6; TRBD2 is a possible D gene (5 bases). V dropped 5 bases and J dropped 0 bases, with 14 bases sitting between them. The germline CDR1 and CDR2 sequences are SQVTM and ANQGSEA. The CDR3 totals 16 residues. The chain's CDR3 is CSVRTDSSSGANVLTF. The CDR3 coding sequence is TGCAGCGTTAGGACTGACTCTAGCTCTGGGGCCAACGTCCTGACTTTC. Based on the CDR3 plus reference TRBV29-1 and TRBJ2-6, the full variable domain is SAVISQKPSRDICQRGTSLTIQCQVDSQVTMMFWYRQQPGQSLTLIATANQGSEATYESGFVIDKFPISRPNLTFSTLTVSNMSPEDSSIYLCSVRTDSSSGANVLTFGAGSRLTVL.

This clone was detected a few times. This sequence joins TRBV27 and TRBJ1-1; 7 nucleotides line up with TRBD1. The CDR3 is made up of 14 amino acids. Germline loops: CDR1 MNHEY, CDR2 SMNVEV (reference sequence). The V gene end was trimmed by 10 bases and the J gene end by 4 bases; junction bases not matched to a gene: 12. CDR3 in amino acids: CATVPFTGATEAFF. The CDR3 coding sequence is TGTGCCACCGTTCCCTTTACAGGGGCCACTGAAGCTTTCTTT.

The chain has TRBV30 and TRBJ1-5; D gene uncertain. This CDR3 is 12 amino acids long. With 4 bases removed from V and 6 bases from J, the gap between germline ends came to 10 bases. Germline-derived CDR1 and CDR2 are GTSNPN and SVGIG (reference sequence). CDR3 region: CAWNGVGQPQHF. For the CDR3, the DNA is TGTGCCTGGAACGGGGTCGGTCAGCCCCAGCATTTT. Complete variable domain (other parts from reference TRBV30 and TRBJ1-5): SQTIHQWPATLVQPVGSPLSLECTVEGTSNPNLYWYRQAAGRGLQLLFYSVGIGQISSEVPQNLSASRPQDRQFILSSKKLLLSDSGFYLCAWNGVGQPQHFGDGTRLSIL.

The genes are TRBV6-1 and TRBJ1-5; D is undetermined. This CDR3 comprises 17 residues. Germline CDR1 MNHNS, CDR2 SASEGT. V was shortened by 0 bases and J by 5 bases, with 17 bases between the two germline ends. The CDR3, as DNA: TGTGCCAGCAGTGAAGCGCCGCCTGTGGCGTCTTATCAGCCCCAGCATTTT. Its translation is CASSEAPPVASYQPQHF.

This chain uses TRBV7-8 with TRBJ2-7; tentative D call: TRBD2 (5 bases). Trimming took 5 bases from V and 0 from J, leaving 11 bases between them. The germline gives CDR1 SGHVS, CDR2 FQNEAQ. This CDR3 is built from 14 residues. The DNA of the CDR3 is TGTGCCAGCAGCCCCGGACTCTTCTCCTACGAGCAGTACTTC. As protein: CASSPGLFSYEQYF. Complete variable domain (other parts from reference TRBV7-8 and TRBJ2-7): GAGVSQSPRYKVAKRGQDVALRCDPISGHVSLFWYQQALGQGPEFLTYFQNEAQLDKSGLPSDRFFAERPEGSVSTLKIQRTQQEDSAVYLCASSPGLFSYEQYFGPGTRLTVT.